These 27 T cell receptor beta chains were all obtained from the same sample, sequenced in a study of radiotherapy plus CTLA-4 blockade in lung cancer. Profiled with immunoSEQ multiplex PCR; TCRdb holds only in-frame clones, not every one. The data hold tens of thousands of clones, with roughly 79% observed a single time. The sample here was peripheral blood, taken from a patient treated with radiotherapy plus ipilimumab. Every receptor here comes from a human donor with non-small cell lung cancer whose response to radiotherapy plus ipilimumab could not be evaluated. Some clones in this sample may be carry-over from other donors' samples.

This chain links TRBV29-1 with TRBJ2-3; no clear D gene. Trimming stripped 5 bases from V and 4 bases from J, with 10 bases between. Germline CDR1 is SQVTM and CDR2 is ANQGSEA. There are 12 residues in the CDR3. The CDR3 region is CSVRVRSDTQYF. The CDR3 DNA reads TGCAGCGTTAGAGTGCGGTCAGATACGCAGTATTTT.

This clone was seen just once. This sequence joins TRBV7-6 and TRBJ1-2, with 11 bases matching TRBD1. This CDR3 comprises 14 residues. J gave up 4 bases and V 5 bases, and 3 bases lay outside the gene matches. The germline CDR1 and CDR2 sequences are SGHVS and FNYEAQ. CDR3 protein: CASSPGTGGYGYTF. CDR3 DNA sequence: TGTGCCAGCAGCCCCGGGACAGGGGGCTATGGCTACACCTTC.

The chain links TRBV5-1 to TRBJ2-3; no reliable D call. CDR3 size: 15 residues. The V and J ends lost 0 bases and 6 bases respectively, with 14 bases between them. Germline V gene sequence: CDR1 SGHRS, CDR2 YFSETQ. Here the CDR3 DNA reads TGCGCCAGCAGCTTGGGCCTGAGTAGTTTGGATACGCAGTATTTT. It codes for CASSLGLSSLDTQYF.

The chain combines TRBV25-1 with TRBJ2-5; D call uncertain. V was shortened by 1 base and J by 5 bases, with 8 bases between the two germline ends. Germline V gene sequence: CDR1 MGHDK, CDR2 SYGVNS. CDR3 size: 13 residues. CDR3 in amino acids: CASSESNAETQYF. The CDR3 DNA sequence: TGTGCCAGCAGTGAATCTAACGCGGAGACCCAGTACTTC.

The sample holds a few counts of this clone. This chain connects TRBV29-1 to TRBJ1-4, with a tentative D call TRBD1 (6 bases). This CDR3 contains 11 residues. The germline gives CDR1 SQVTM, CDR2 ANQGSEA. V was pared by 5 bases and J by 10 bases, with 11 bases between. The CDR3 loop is CSVYREGKLFF. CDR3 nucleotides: TGCAGCGTTTACAGGGAAGGAAAACTGTTTTTT.

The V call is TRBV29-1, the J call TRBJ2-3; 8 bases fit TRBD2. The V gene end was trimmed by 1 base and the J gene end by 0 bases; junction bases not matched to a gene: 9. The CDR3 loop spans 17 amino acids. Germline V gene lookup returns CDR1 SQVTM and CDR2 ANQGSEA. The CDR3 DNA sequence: TGCAGCGTTGAAGCCCCTGTTGAGCGGGGGAGCACAGATACGCAGTATTTT. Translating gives CSVEAPVERGSTDTQYF.

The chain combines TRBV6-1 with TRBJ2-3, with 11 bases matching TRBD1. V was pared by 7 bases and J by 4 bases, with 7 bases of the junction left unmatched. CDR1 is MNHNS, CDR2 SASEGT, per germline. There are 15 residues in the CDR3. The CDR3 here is CASNGQGASADTQYF. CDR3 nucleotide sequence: TGTGCCAGCAATGGACAGGGGGCCAGCGCAGATACGCAGTATTTT.

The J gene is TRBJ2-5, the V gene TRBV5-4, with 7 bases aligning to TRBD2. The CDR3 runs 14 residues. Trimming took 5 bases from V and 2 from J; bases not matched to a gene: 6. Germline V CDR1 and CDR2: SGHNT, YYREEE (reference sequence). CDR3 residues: CASRVRGIQETQYF. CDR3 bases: TGTGCCAGCAGGGTGCGGGGGATTCAAGAGACCCAGTACTTC.

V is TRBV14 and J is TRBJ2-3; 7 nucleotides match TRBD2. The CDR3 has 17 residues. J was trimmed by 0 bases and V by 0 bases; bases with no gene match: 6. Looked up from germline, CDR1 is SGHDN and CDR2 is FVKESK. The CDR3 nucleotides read TGTGCCAGCAGCCAAGATCACGGCGGGGGTAGCACAGATACGCAGTATTTT. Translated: CASSQDHGGGSTDTQYF. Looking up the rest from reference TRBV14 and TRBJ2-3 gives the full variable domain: EAGVTQFPSHSVIEKGQTVTLRCDPISGHDNLYWYRRVMGKEIKFLLHFVKESKQDESGMPNNRFLAERTGGTYSTLKVQPAELEDSGVYFCASSQDHGGGSTDTQYFGPGTRLTVL.

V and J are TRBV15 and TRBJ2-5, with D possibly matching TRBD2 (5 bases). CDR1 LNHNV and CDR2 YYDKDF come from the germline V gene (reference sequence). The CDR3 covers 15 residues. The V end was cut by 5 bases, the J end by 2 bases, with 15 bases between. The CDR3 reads CATSPRGWWQETQYF. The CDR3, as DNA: TGTGCCACCAGCCCCCGAGGGTGGTGGCAAGAGACCCAGTACTTC.

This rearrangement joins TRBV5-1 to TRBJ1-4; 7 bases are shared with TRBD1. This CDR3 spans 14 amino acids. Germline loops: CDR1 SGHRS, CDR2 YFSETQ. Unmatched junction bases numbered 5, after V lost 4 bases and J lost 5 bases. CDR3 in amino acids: CASSHGTVNEKLFF. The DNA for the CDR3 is TGCGCCAGCAGCCACGGGACAGTAAATGAAAAACTGTTTTTT.

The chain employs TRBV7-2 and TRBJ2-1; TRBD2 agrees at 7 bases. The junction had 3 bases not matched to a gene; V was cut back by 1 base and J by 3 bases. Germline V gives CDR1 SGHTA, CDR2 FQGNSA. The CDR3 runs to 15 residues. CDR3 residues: CASSLGLANYNEQFF. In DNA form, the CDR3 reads TGTGCCAGCAGCTTAGGACTAGCTAACTACAATGAGCAGTTCTTC. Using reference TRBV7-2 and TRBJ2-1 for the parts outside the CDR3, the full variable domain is GAGVSQSPSNKVTEKGKDVELRCDPISGHTALYWYRQSLGQGLEFLIYFQGNSAPDKSGLPSDRFSAERTGGSVSTLTIQRTQQEDSAVYLCASSLGLANYNEQFFGPGTRLTVL.

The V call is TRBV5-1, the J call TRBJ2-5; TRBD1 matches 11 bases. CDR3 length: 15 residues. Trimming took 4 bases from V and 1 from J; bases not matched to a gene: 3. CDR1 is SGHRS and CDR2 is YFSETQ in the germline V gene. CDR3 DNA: TGCGCCAGCAGCAGGGGACAGGGGGTCCAAGAGACCCAGTACTTC. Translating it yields CASSRGQGVQETQYF. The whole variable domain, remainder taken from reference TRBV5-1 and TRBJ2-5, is KAGVTQTPRYLIKTRGQQVTLSCSPISGHRSVSWYQQTPGQGLQFLFEYFSETQRNKGNFPGRFSGRQFSNSRSEMNVSTLELGDSALYLCASSRGQGVQETQYFGPGTRLLVL.

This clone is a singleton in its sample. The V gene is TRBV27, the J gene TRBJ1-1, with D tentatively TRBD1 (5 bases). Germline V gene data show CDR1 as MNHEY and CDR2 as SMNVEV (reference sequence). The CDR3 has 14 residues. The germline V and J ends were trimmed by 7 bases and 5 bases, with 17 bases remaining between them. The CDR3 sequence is CASNYQGYGTEAFF. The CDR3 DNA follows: TGTGCCAGCAACTACCAGGGATACGGGACTGAAGCTTTCTTT.

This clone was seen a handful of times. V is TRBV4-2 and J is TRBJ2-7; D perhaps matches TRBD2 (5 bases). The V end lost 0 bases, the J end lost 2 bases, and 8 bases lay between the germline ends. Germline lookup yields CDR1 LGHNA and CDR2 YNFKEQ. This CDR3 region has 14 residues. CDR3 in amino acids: CASSQDEGPYEQYF. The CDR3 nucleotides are TGTGCCAGCAGCCAAGACGAGGGCCCCTACGAGCAGTACTTC.

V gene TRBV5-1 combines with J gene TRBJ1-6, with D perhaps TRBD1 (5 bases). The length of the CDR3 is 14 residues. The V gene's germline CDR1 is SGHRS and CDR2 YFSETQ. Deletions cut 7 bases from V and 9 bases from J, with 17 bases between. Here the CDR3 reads CASSVGQGGSPLHF. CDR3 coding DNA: TGCGCCAGCTCAGTAGGGCAGGGCGGTTCACCCCTCCACTTT.

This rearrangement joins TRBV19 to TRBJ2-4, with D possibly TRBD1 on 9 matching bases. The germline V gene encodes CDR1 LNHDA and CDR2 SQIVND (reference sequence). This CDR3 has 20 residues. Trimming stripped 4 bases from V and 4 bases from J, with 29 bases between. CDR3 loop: CASSRGQGEPGRGEKNIQYF. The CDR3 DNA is TGTGCCAGTAGTAGGGGACAGGGAGAACCGGGGCGGGGGGAAAAAAACATTCAGTACTTC. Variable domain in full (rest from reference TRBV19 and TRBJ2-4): DGGITQSPKYLFRKEGQNVTLSCEQNLNHDAMYWYRQDPGQGLRLIYYSQIVNDFQKGDIAEGYSVSREKKESFPLTVTSAQKNPTAFYLCASSRGQGEPGRGEKNIQYFGAGTRLSVL.

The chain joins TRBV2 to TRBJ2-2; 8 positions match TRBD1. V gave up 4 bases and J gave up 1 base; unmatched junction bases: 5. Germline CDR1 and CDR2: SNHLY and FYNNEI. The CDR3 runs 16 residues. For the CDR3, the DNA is TGTGCCAGCAGTGCTATTGGACAGGGGAACACCGGGGAGCTGTTTTTT. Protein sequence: CASSAIGQGNTGELFF.

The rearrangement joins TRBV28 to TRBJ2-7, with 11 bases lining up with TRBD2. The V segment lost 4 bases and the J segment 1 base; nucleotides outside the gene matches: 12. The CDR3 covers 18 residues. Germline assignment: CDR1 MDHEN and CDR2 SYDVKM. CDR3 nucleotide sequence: TGTGCCAGCAGTTCCCCCAACCCCGGGACTAGCGGATCCTACGAGCAGTACTTC. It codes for CASSSPNPGTSGSYEQYF.

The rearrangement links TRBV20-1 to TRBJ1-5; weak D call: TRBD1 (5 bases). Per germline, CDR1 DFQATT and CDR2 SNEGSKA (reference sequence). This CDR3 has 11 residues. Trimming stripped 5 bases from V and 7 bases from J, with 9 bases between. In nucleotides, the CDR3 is TGCAGTGCTTCGGGGGGACAGCCCCAGCATTTT. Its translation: CSASGGQPQHF.

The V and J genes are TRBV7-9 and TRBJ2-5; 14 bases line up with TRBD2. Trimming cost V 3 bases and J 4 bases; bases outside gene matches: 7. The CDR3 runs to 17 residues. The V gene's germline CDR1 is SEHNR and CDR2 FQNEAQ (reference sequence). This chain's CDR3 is CASSFPGLAGGLETQYF. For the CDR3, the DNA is TGTGCCAGCAGCTTTCCAGGACTAGCGGGGGGATTAGAGACCCAGTACTTC.

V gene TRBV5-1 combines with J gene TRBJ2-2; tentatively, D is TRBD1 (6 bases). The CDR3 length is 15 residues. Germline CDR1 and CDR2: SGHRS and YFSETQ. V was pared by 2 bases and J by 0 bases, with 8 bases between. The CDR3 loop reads CASSFGQTNTGELFF. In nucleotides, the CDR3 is TGCGCCAGCAGCTTCGGACAGACGAACACCGGGGAGCTGTTTTTT.

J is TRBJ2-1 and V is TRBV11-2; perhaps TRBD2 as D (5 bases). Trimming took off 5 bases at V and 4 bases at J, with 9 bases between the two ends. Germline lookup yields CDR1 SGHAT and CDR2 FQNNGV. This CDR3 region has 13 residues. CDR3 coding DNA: TGTGCCAGCAGCCCTACGGGGTACAATGAGCAGTTCTTC. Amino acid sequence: CASSPTGYNEQFF. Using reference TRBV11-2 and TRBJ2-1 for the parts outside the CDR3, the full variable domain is EAGVAQSPRYKIIEKRQSVAFWCNPISGHATLYWYQQILGQGPKLLIQFQNNGVVDDSQLPKDRFSAERLKGVDSTLKIQPAKLEDSAVYLCASSPTGYNEQFFGPGTRLTVL.

CDR3 nucleotides: TGTGCCAGCAGCTTACGAGGGGGCTCCTATAATTCACCCCTCCACTTT. Residues: CASSLRGGSYNSPLHF. This chain uses TRBV7-3 with TRBJ1-6; a possible D gene is TRBD1 (6 bases). This CDR3 contains 16 residues. Trimming shortened V by 2 bases and J by 0 bases, and 8 bases separated the two germline ends. Per the germline V gene, CDR1 is SGHTA and CDR2 is FQGTGA.

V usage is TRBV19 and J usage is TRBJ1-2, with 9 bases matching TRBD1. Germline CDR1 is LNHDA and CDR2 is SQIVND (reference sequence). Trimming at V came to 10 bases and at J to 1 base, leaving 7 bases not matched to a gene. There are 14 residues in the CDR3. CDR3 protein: CATRQGGFNYGYTF. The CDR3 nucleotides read TGTGCCACCCGACAGGGGGGATTTAACTATGGCTACACCTTC.

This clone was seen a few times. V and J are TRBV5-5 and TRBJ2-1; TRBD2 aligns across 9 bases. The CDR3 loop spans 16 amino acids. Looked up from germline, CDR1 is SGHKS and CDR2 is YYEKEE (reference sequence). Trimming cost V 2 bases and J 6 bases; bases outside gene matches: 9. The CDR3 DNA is TGTGCCAGCAGCTTCGGAGGGCTAGCGGGGACCAATGAGCAGTTCTTC. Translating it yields CASSFGGLAGTNEQFF.

This CDR3 reads CASSLSNTGELFF. The CDR3 DNA reads as TGTGCCAGCAGCTTATCCAACACCGGGGAGCTGTTTTTT. This sequence joins TRBV2 and TRBJ2-2; D gene ambiguous. Germline CDR1 is SNHLY and CDR2 is FYNNEI. CDR3 length: 13 amino acids. Trimming cost V 6 bases and J 2 bases, with 7 bases left between them.